This record covers a single TCR beta chain. The antigen is undetermined. This sample stems from a study of cytomegalovirus exposure and HLA in healthy donors. PCR amplification relied on 60 Vbeta primers (plus 13 Jbeta primers). The method was immunoSEQ multiplex PCR; TCRdb's version includes in-frame clones alone and lacks a portion of them. The sample records about 160,000 clones, approximately 80% being singletons. Study results and limitations: The study flagged some 170 TCR beta chains as cytomegalovirus-associated. It is likely that the observed cluster of highly shared sequence variants was a sequencing artifact. Data from an earlier analysis indicated that most TCR beta V segments were productive either about 87% or about 30% of the time. Later analysis identified several of the most significant clusters that appeared linked to common viral pathogens.

This CDR3 comprises 14 residues. Between the trimmed V and J ends, which lost 4 bases and 1 base, there was a span of 10 bases. Germline V gene lookup returns CDR1 SGHVS and CDR2 FQNEAQ. The chain links TRBV7-8 to TRBJ1-1; tentative D call: TRBD1 (5 bases). Sequenced input: PBMCs. This TCR was sampled from a man between 18 and 35 years old in good health and CMV-seropositive. The CDR3 reads CASSYRTPNTEAFF. The CDR3 DNA sequence: TGTGCCAGCAGCTACCGGACACCGAACACTGAAGCTTTCTTT.